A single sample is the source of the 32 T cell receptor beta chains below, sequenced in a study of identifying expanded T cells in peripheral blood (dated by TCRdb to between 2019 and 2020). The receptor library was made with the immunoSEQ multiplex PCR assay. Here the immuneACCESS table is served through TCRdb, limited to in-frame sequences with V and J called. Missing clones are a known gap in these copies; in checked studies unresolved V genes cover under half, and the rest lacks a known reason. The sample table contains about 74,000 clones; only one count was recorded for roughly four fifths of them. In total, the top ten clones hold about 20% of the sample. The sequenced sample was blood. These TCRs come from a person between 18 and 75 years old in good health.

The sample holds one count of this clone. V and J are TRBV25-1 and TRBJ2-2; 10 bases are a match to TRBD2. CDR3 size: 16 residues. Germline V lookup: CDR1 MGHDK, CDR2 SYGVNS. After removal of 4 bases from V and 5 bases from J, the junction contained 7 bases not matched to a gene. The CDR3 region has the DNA TGTGCCAGCAGTGTGACATCTAGCGGGAGTACCGGGGAGCTGTTTTTT. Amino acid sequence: CASSVTSSGSTGELFF.

The CDR3 region has the DNA TGTGCCAGCAGCTTAAAAATGGGGCCTGACAACACCGGGGAGCTGTTTTTT. This gives the protein CASSLKMGPDNTGELFF. V usage is TRBV7-3 and J usage is TRBJ2-2, with D perhaps TRBD1 (5 bases). Germline CDR1 is SGHTA and CDR2 is FQGTGA. V was shortened by 1 base and J by 2 bases, with 14 bases between the two germline ends. The CDR3 loop spans 17 amino acids.

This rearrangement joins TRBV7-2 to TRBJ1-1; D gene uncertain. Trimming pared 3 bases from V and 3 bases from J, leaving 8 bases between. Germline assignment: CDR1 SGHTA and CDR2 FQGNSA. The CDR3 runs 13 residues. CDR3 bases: TGTGCCAGCAGCTTTCATCTCGACACTGAAGCTTTCTTT. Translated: CASSFHLDTEAFF.

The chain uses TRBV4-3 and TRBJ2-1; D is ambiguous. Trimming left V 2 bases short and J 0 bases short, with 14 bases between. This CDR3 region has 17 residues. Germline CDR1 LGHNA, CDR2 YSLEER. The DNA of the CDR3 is TGCGCCAGCAGCCAAAACTTACTGGGCAGCTCCTACAATGAGCAGTTCTTC. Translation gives CASSQNLLGSSYNEQFF.

CDR3 DNA: TGTGCCATCAGCGCACAGGGAGGCGAGCAGTACTTC. Amino acids: CAISAQGGEQYF. V usage is TRBV10-3 and J usage is TRBJ2-5; D tentatively reads TRBD1 or TRBD2 (6 bases each). The better agreement between TRBJ2-7 and the DNA end casts doubt on the J call. Germline values: CDR1 ENHRY, CDR2 SYGVKD. The CDR3 extends over 12 amino acids.

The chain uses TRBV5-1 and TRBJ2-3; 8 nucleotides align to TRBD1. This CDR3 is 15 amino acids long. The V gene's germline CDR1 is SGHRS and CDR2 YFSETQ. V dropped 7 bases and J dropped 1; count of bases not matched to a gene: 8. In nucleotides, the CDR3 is TGCGCCAGCCGCAGGACAGGGTTGGGCACAGATACGCAGTATTTT. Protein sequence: CASRRTGLGTDTQYF.

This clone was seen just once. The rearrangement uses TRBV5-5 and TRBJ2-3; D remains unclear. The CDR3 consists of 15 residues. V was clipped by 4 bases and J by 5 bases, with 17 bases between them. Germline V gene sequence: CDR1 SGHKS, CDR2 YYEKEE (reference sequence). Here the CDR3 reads CASSLGPMEIDTQYF. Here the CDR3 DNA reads TGTGCCAGCAGCCTCGGACCAATGGAGATAGATACGCAGTATTTT.

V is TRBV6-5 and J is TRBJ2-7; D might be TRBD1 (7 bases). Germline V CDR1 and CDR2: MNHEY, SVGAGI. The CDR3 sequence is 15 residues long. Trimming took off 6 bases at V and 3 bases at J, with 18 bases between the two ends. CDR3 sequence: CASRGGMGGVYEQYF. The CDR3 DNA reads TGTGCCAGCAGAGGGGGCATGGGGGGAGTCTACGAGCAGTACTTC.

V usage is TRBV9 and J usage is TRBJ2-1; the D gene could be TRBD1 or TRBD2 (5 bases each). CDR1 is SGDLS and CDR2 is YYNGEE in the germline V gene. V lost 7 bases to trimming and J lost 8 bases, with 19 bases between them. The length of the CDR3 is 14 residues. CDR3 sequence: CASGRDDLAYEQFF. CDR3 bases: TGTGCCAGCGGTAGGGACGACCTTGCCTATGAGCAGTTCTTC.

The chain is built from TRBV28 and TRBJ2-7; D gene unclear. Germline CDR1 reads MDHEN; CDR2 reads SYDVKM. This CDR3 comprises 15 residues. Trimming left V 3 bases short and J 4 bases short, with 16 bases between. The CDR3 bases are TGTGCCAGCAGTTTTACGCGACTTCCCTTTTACGAGCAGTACTTC. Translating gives CASSFTRLPFYEQYF. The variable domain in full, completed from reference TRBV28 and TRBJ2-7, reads DVKVTQSSRYLVKRTGEKVFLECVQDMDHENMFWYRQDPGLGLRLIYFSYDVKMKEKGDIPEGYSVSREKKERFSLILESASTNQTSMYLCASSFTRLPFYEQYFGPGTRLTVT.

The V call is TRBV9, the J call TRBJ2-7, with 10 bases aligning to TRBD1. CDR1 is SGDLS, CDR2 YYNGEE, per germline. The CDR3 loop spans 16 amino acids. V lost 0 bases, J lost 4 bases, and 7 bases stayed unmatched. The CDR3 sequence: CASSVAETGGGYEQYF. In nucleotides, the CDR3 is TGTGCCAGCAGCGTAGCCGAGACAGGGGGCGGGTACGAGCAGTACTTC.

The CDR3 DNA follows: TGCAGTGCCCCTGGTCCCTACGAGCAGTACTTC. This encodes CSAPGPYEQYF. This chain joins TRBV20-1 and TRBJ2-7; D gene uncertain. Per germline, CDR1 DFQATT and CDR2 SNEGSKA (reference sequence). V lost 6 bases and J 2 bases, leaving 8 bases between the germline ends. This CDR3 has 11 amino acids.

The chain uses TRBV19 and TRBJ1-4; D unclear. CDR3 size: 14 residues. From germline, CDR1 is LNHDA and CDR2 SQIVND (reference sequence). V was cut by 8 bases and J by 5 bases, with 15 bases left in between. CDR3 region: CASLGVLRNEKLFF. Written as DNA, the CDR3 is TGTGCCAGTTTAGGCGTGTTGCGGAATGAAAAACTGTTTTTT.

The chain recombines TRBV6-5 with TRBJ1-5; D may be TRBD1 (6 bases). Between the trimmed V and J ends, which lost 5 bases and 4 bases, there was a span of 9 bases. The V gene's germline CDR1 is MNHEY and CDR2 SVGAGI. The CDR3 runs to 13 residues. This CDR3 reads CASSGQLNQPQHF. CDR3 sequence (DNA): TGTGCCAGCAGTGGACAGTTGAATCAGCCCCAGCATTTT.

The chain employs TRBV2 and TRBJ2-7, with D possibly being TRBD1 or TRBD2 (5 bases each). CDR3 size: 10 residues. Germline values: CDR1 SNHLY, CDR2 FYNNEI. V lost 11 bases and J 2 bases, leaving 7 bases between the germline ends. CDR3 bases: TGTGCCTGGGGGACCTACGAGCAGTACTTC. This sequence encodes CAWGTYEQYF.

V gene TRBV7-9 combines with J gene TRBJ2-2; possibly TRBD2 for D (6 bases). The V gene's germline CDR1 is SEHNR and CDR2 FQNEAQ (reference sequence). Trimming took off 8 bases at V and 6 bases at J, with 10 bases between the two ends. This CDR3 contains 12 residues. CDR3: CASRAGPGELFF. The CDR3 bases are TGTGCCAGCCGCGCGGGACCCGGGGAGCTGTTTTTT. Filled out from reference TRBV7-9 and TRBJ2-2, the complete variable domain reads DTGVSQNPRHKITKRGQNVTFRCDPISEHNRLYWYRQTLGQGPEFLTYFQNEAQLEKSRLLSDRFSAERPKGSFSTLEIQRTEQGDSAMYLCASRAGPGELFFGEGSRLTVL.

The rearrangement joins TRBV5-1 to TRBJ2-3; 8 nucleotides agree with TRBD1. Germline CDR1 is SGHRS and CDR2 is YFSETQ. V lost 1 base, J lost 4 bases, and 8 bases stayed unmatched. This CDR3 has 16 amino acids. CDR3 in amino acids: CASSLPRQGFADTQYF. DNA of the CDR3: TGCGCCAGCAGCTTGCCGAGACAGGGGTTTGCAGATACGCAGTATTTT. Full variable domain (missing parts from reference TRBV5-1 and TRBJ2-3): KAGVTQTPRYLIKTRGQQVTLSCSPISGHRSVSWYQQTPGQGLQFLFEYFSETQRNKGNFPGRFSGRQFSNSRSEMNVSTLELGDSALYLCASSLPRQGFADTQYFGPGTRLTVL.

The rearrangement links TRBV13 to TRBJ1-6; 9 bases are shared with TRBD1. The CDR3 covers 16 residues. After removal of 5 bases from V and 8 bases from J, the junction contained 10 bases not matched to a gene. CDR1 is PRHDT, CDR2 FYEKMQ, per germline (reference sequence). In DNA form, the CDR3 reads TGTGCCAGCAGCCAACAGGGGGCGAACTTACATTCACCCCTCCACTTT. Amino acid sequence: CASSQQGANLHSPLHF.

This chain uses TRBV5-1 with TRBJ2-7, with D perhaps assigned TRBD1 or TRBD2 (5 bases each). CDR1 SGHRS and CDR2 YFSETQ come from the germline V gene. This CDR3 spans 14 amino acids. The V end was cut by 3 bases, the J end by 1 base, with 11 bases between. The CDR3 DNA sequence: TGCGCCAGCAGCTCCTTTGGGGGATCCTACGAGCAGTACTTC. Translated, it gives CASSSFGGSYEQYF.

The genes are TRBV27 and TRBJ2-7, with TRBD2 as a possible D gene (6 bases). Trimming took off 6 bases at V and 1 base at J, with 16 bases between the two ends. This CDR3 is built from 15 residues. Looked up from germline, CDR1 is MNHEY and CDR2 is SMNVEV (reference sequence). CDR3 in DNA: TGTGCCAGCAGGGTTAAGGGGAGCGGGTCCTACGAGCAGTACTTC. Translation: CASRVKGSGSYEQYF.

The CDR3 region has the DNA TGTGCCAGCAGCGACAGTGGCTCTGGGGCCAACGTCCTGACTTTC. Protein product: CASSDSGSGANVLTF. The chain links TRBV9 to TRBJ2-6; D ambiguous. The CDR3 is 15 amino acids. Germline V gives CDR1 SGDLS, CDR2 YYNGEE. The V end was cut by 3 bases, the J end by 0 bases, with 7 bases between.

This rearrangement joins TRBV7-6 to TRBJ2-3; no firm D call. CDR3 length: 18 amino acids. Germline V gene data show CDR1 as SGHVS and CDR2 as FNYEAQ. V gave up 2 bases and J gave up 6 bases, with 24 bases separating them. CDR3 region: CASSLYASAQPNSDTQYF. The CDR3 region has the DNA TGTGCCAGCAGCTTATATGCTTCGGCTCAACCGAATTCGGATACGCAGTATTTT. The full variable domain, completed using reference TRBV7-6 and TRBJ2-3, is GAGVSQSPRYKVTKRGQDVALRCDPISGHVSLYWYRQALGQGPEFLTYFNYEAQQDKSGLPNDRFSAERPEGSISTLTIQRTEQRDSAMYRCASSLYASAQPNSDTQYFGPGTRLTVL.

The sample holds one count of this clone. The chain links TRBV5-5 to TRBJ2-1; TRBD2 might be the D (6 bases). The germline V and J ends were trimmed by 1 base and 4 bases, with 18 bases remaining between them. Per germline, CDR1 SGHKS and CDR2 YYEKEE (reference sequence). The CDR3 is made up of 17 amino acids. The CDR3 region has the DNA TGTGCCAGCAGCTTGCGGTCCTTGGCTAGCGAATACAATGAGCAGTTCTTC. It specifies CASSLRSLASEYNEQFF.

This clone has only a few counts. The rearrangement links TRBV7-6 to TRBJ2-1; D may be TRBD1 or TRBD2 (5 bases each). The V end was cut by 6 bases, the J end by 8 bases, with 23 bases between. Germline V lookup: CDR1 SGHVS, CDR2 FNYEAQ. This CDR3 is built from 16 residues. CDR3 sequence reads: CASSSEGLVAGDEQFF. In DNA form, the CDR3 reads TGTGCCAGCAGTTCCGAGGGGTTGGTAGCTGGGGATGAGCAGTTCTTC.

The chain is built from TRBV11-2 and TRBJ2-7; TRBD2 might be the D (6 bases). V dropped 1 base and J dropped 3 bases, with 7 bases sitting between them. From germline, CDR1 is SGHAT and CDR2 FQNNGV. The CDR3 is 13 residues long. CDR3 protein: CASSLGGNYEQYF. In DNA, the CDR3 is TGTGCCAGCAGCTTAGGCGGGAACTACGAGCAGTACTTC.

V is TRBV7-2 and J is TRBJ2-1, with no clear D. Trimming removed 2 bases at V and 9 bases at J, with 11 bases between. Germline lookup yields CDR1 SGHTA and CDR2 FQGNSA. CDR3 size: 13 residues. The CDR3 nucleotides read TGTGCCAGCAGCTTACGAACAGAGGTTGAGCAGTTCTTC. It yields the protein CASSLRTEVEQFF.

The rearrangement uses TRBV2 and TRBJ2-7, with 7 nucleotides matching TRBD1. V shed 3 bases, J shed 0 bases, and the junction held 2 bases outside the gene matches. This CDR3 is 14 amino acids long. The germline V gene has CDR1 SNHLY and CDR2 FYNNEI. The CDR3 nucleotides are TGTGCCAGCAGTGAGAACAGGGGCTCCTACGAGCAGTACTTC. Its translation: CASSENRGSYEQYF.

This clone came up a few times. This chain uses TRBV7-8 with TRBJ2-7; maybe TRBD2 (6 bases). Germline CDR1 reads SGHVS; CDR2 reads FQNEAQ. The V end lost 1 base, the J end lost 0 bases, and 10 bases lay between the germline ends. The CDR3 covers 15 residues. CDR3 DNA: TGTGCCAGCAGCTTAGTTAGCGGTAGCTCCTACGAGCAGTACTTC. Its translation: CASSLVSGSSYEQYF.

CDR3 in amino acids: CASGARTGVGTEAFF. The DNA of the CDR3 is TGTGCCAGCGGGGCCCGGACAGGGGTAGGCACTGAAGCTTTCTTT. The chain joins TRBV28 to TRBJ1-1; 9 bases match TRBD1. Germline CDR1 MDHEN, CDR2 SYDVKM. CDR3 length: 15 amino acids. The V segment lost 8 bases and the J segment 4 bases; nucleotides outside the gene matches: 11.

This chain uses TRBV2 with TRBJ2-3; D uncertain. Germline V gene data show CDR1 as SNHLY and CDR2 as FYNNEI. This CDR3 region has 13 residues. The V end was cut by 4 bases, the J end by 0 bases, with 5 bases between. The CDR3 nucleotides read TGTGCCAGCAGTGTCCACAGCACAGATACGCAGTATTTT. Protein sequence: CASSVHSTDTQYF.

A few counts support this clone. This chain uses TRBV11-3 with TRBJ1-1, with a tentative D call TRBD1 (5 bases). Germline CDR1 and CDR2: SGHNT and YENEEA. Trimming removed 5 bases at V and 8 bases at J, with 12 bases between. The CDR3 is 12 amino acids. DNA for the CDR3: TGTGCCAGCAGCCGGGGGGTCTCCGAAGCTTTCTTT. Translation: CASSRGVSEAFF. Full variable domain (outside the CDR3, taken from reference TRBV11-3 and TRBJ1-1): EAGVVQSPRYKIIEKKQPVAFWCNPISGHNTLYWYLQNLGQGPELLIRYENEEAVDDSQLPKDRFSAERLKGVDSTLKIQPAELGDSAVYLCASSRGVSEAFFGQGTRLTVV.

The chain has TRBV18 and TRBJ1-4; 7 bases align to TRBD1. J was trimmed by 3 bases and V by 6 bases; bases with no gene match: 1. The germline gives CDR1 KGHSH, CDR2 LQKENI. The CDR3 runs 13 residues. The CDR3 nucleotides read TGTGCCAGCTCCGGACAGGCTAATGAAAAACTGTTTTTT. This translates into CASSGQANEKLFF.